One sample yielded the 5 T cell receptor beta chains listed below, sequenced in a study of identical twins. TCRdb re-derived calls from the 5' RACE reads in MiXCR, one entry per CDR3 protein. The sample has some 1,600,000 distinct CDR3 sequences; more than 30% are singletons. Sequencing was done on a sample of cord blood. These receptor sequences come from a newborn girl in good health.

Written as DNA, the CDR3 is TGTGCCAGCAGTGAACAACCTGGGTTAGGCTATGGCTACACCTTC. It translates to CASSEQPGLGYGYTF. The chain has TRBV25-1 and TRBJ1-2; D is unclear. Germline assignment: CDR1 MGHDK and CDR2 SYGVNS. With 2 bases removed from V and 4 bases from J, the gap between germline ends came to 14 bases. The CDR3 loop spans 15 amino acids.

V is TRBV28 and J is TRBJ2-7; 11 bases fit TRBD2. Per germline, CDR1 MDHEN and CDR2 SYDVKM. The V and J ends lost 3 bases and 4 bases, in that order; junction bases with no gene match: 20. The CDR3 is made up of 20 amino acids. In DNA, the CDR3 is TGTGCCAGCAGTTTTTATTGGAAGACTAGCGGGACGATGGGGCATTACGAGCAGTACTTC. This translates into CASSFYWKTSGTMGHYEQYF. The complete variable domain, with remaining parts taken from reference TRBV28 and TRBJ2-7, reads DVKVTQSSRYLVKRTGEKVFLECVQDMDHENMFWYRQDPGLGLRLIYFSYDVKMKEKGDIPEGYSVSREKKERFSLILESASTNQTSMYLCASSFYWKTSGTMGHYEQYFGPGTRLTVT.

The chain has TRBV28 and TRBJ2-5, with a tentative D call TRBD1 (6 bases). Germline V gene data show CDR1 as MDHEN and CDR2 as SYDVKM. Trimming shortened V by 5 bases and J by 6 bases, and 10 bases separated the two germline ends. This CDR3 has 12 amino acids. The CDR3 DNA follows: TGTGCCAGCAGTATACAGGGAAAGACCCAGTACTTC. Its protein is CASSIQGKTQYF.

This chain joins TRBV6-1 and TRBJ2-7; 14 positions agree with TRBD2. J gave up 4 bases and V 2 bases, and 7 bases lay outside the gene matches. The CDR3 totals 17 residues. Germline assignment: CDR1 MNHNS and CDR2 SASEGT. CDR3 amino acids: CASSEWFWTSGRYEQYF. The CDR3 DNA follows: TGTGCCAGCAGTGAATGGTTTTGGACTAGCGGGAGGTACGAGCAGTACTTC.

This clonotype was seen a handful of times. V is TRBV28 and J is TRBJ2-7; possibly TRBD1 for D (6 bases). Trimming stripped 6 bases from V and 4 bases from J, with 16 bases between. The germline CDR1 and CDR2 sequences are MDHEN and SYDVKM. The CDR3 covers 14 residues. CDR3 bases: TGTGCCAGCAGAAGAACAGGGAAAGGTTACGAGCAGTACTTC. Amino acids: CASRRTGKGYEQYF.